This record covers a single T cell receptor beta chain. It lacks a known antigen. Per-nucleotide qualities are absent, and no much larger clonotype sits a single base away. The CDR3 has 18 amino acids, counting the end cysteine and phenylalanine. Of all the DNA, just the CDR3 is kept, 54 bases in frame from base 1. Per the germline V gene (reference sequence), LNHNV is the CDR1 and YYDKDF is the CDR2. The trim is 1 base for V and 0 bases for J, with a gap of 16 bases between the germline ends. Healthy HIV-negative adults with no recently reported acute infections or vaccinations were included as donors. Every donor was a Caucasian adult residing in Nashville, Tennessee, USA. CD4+ T cells were enriched by magnetic negative selection, after which naive cells were positively selected on CD45RA and the negative fraction was taken as the memory subset. Blood was collected by leukapheresis, and PBMCs were isolated by Ficoll-Histopaque density gradient centrifugation and then cryopreserved in liquid nitrogen vapor phase. Analytical flow cytometry was used to check the purity and quantity of each magnetically sorted T cell population. Each sorted fraction had its genomic DNA isolated and then quantified by UV absorbance on a Nanodrop 2000c.

Using the deep immunoSEQ assay, TCR CDR3 regions were amplified from genomic DNA by multiplex PCR. Genomic DNA extracted from each cell subset was distributed evenly over all wells of several immunoSEQ 96-well plates, and each plate served as one replicate. For sorted subsets, each replicate PCR was loaded with about 200 ng genomic DNA, equivalent to about 30,000 T cell genomes. The purified libraries were quantified using a Qubit 3.0 fluorometer, sized with a Bioanalyzer 2100, and then quantified again using the KAPA Library Quantification kit. Each immunoSEQ 96-well plate was sequenced on its own single-read 150-cycle Illumina NextSeq 550 flow cell. Per the source publication's procedure: Because the immunoSEQ output included only junctional sequences and no quality scores, the filtering could not be the same as the filtering used for full-length reads. Sequences were annotated with PyIR, a Python wrapper for IgBLAST v1.9, using IMGT germline references to assign V/J genes and CDR3. Reads were removed for weak V/J assignments (E-value above 1e-6), missing CDR3, stop codons, out-of-frame junctions, or ambiguous translated residues. V3J clonotypes were defined as sequences sharing the same inferred V gene, J gene, and CDR3 amino acid sequence. To compute the percentage overlap between repertoires, the number of shared unique clonotypes was divided by the size of the smaller repertoire. Repertoire richness was assessed with RTK rarefaction, the Chao1 estimator, and Recon v2.1 estimates of unobserved clonotypes. Generation probabilities were computed with OLGA for all TCRbeta clonotypes obtained by the gDNA method from several donors. Drawn from immuneACCESS, this table holds only the in-frame rearrangements with V and J called that TCRdb kept. Clones are partly lost; checked studies trace under half to an unresolved V gene and leave the rest unexplained. That table supplies the V and J calls and clone size; D and trimming were determined from the DNA. This sample lists around 180,000 clones; over 85% were detected once. The ten largest clones add up to around 0.067% of the sample.

The entry originates in a study of shared clonotypes between healthy human individuals (dated by TCRdb to the early 2020s). Study-wide context: The cohort comprised a couple of women and a few men aged 18 to 49 years. Different laboratories and diverse techniques were used to prepare libraries and sequence TCR repertoires, to increase sequencing depth and limit assay-specific biases. Between about 0.9 and 8.9 billion PBMCs per donor were obtained by leukapheresis. For each donor, three plates each were used for CD4 naive and CD4 memory, two plates were used for CD8 naive, and one plate was used for CD8 memory. Blood TCR repertoires of a handful of healthy adults were deeply sequenced to estimate repertoire size and the extent of clonotype sharing between individuals.

What the authors observed across the whole study: When a few donors were compared, the shared fraction of clonotypes was about 5% for naive CD4, roughly 3.3% for naive CD8, 2% to 2.5% for memory CD4, and 0.4% for memory CD8. Sampling was restricted to blood, and TCR repertoires in tissues likely differ from the TCR repertoires found in blood. Compared with non-shared clonotypes, clonotypes shared by all four sorted-subset donors had higher generation probabilities. Because the study included only a small number of donors, the genetic and exposure-history diversity represented was limited. Estimated clonotype richness was generally larger for naive than for memory subsets. Incomplete sequencing was indicated by rarefaction of sorted-subset datasets, despite the large sequencing depth. Pairwise subsampling led to the expectation that sequencing depth would affect the degree of clonotype sharing among donors.

The V and J genes are TRBV15 and TRBJ2-4; the D region may be TRBD1 or TRBD2, each matching 6 bases equally. The sequenced sample was naive CD4+ T cells sorted from blood. The cell subset or site tag for this specimen amounts to: CD45RA+ positively selected. This clonotype originated in a woman in her twenties or thirties in good health. The CDR3 is CATSRGLGAGLAKNIQYF. The nucleotides read TGTGCCACCAGCAGAGGGTTGGGGGCGGGGCTAGCCAAAAACATTCAGTACTTC.